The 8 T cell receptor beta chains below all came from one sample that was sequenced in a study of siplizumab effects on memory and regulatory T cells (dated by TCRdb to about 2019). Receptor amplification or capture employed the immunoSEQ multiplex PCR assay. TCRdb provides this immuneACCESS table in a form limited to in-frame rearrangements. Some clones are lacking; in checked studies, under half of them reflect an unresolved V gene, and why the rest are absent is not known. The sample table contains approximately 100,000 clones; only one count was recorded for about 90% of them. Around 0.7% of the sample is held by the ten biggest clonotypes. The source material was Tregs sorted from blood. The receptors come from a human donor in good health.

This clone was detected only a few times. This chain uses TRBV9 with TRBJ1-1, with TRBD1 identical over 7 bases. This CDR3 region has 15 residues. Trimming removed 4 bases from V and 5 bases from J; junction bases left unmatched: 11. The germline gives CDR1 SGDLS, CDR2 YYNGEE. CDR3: CASSIDWRDSTEAFF. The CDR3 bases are TGTGCCAGCAGCATCGATTGGAGGGACAGTACTGAAGCTTTCTTT.

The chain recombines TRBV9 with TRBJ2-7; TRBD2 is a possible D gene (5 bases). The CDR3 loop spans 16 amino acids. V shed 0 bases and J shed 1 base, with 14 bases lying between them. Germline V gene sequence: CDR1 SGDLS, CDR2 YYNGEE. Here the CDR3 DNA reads TGTGCCAGCAGCGTAGGTCGAGGGAGTTTATCCTACGAGCAGTACTTC. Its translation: CASSVGRGSLSYEQYF.

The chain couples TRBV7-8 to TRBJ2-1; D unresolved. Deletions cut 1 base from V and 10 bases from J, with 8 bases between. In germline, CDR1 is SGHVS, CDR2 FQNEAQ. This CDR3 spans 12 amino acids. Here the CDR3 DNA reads TGTGCCAGCAGCTTAGTAGCCCTAGAGCAGTTCTTC. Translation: CASSLVALEQFF.

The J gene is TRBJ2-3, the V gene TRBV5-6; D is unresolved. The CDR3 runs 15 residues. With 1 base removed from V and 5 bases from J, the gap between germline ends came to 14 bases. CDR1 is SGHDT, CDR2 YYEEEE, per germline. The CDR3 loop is CASSLTDSRIDTQYF. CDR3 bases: TGTGCCAGCAGCTTGACAGATAGTCGGATAGATACGCAGTATTTT.

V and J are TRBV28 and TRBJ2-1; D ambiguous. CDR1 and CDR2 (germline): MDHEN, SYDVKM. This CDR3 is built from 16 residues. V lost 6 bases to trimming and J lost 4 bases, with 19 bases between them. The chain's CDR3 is CASRSIFVGTYNEQFF. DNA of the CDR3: TGTGCCAGCAGGTCCATATTCGTGGGCACTTACAATGAGCAGTTCTTC. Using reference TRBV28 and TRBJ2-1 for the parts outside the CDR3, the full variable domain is DVKVTQSSRYLVKRTGEKVFLECVQDMDHENMFWYRQDPGLGLRLIYFSYDVKMKEKGDIPEGYSVSREKKERFSLILESASTNQTSMYLCASRSIFVGTYNEQFFGPGTRLTVL.

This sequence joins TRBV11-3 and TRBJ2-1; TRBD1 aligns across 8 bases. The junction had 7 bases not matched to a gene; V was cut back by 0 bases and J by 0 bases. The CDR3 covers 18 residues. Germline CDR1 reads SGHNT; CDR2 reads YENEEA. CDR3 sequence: CASSLEAGGGSSYNEQFF. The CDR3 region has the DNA TGTGCCAGCAGCTTAGAGGCAGGGGGCGGTAGCTCCTACAATGAGCAGTTCTTC.

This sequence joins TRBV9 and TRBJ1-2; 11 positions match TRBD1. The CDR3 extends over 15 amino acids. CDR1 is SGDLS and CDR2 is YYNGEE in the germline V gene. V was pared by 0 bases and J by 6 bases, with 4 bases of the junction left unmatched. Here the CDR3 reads CASSVEDRGRDGYTF. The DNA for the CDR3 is TGTGCCAGCAGCGTAGAGGACAGGGGGCGAGATGGCTACACCTTC. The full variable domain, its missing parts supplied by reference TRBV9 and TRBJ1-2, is DSGVTQTPKHLITATGQRVTLRCSPRSGDLSVYWYQQSLDQGLQFLIQYYNGEERAKGNILERFSAQQFPDLHSELNLSSLELGDSALYFCASSVEDRGRDGYTFGSGTRLTVV.

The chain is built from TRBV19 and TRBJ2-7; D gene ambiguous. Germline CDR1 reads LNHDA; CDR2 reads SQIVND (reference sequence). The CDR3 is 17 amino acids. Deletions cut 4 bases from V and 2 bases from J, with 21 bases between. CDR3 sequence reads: CASSSRARTPYAYEQYF. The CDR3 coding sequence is TGTGCCAGTAGTAGCCGGGCACGAACCCCTTATGCCTACGAGCAGTACTTC.